This T cell receptor (beta chain) was retrieved from a study of blood T cell repertoires in COVID-19. Overall study context: Sources were T cells, B-cell-depleted T cells, or PBMCs; the material itself was cDNA or gDNA.

Clones were sequenced by immunoSEQ multiplex PCR, and TCRdb holds only the in-frame ones, with some missing. The repertoire holds approximately 150,000 clones, around nine tenths seen once, with around 1.5% in the top ten. What was sequenced was peripheral blood. The source is a human donor in a cohort sampled during active COVID-19.

The CDR3 here is CASSQEGAGWGSYNEQFF. CDR3 nucleotides: TGCGCCAGCAGCCAAGAAGGGGCGGGATGGGGCTCCTACAATGAGCAGTTCTTC. V and J are TRBV4-3 and TRBJ2-1; maybe TRBD2 (6 bases). Trimming shortened V by 0 bases and J by 0 bases, and 15 bases separated the two germline ends. Germline V lookup: CDR1 LGHNA, CDR2 YSLEER. This CDR3 is 18 amino acids long.